Presented here are 31 T cell receptor beta chains from one specimen sequenced in a study of T cells in Graves' hyperthyroidism and ophthalmopathy. Amplified TCR beta CDR3 regions derived from RNA transcripts. The HTBI primer set was used in a first-round RT-PCR of the TCR CDR3. MiXCR was run by TCRdb on the multiplex PCR reads, yielding one entry per CDR3 protein. The table has around 600,000 distinct CDR3 sequences, 45% seen once; the top ten hold under 8.5%. The material sequenced was peripheral blood or thyroid tissue (not recorded which). These receptors were obtained from an adult man with Graves' disease, either hyperthyroidism or ophthalmopathy (not recorded which).

This clonotype was detected only a few times. The chain employs TRBV6-1 and TRBJ1-1; D is ambiguous. V lost 2 bases to trimming and J lost 7 bases, with 11 bases between them. The CDR3 is 13 residues long. Germline CDR1 is MNHNS and CDR2 is SASEGT. CDR3 bases: TGTGCCAGCAGTGAACGTAGGAGAGATGAAGCTTTCTTT. It yields the protein CASSERRRDEAFF.

This clonotype was observed at least ten times. The chain links TRBV25-1 to TRBJ1-2; D is unresolved. The CDR3 consists of 11 residues. The germline V gene encodes CDR1 MGHDK and CDR2 SYGVNS. V was trimmed by 2 bases and J by 4 bases, leaving 2 bases between them. In DNA form, the CDR3 reads TGTGCCAGCAGTGAAGTCTATGGCTACACCTTC. Translated: CASSEVYGYTF.

V is TRBV29-1 and J is TRBJ1-2, with 12 nucleotides matching TRBD1. Germline-derived CDR1 and CDR2 are SQVTM and ANQGSEA. The CDR3 spans 13 residues. Germline trimming cut 5 bases from V and 6 bases from J; bases unmatched to any gene: 4. In nucleotides, the CDR3 is TGCAGCGTTAGGGACAGGGGGCACGATGGCTACACCTTC. It translates to CSVRDRGHDGYTF.

This clonotype appeared many times. The gene calls are TRBV10-3 and TRBJ2-5, with 9 bases matching TRBD1. After removal of 3 bases from V and 5 bases from J, the junction contained 7 bases not matched to a gene. Per the germline V gene, CDR1 is ENHRY and CDR2 is SYGVKD. This CDR3 has 15 amino acids. In DNA form, the CDR3 reads TGTGCCATCAGTGATCTCAACAGGGGGCACGAGACCCAGTACTTC. Its translation is CAISDLNRGHETQYF.

The V call is TRBV7-8, the J call TRBJ1-3; D is perhaps TRBD1 (5 bases). Trimming left V 1 base short and J 0 bases short, with 10 bases between. There are 16 residues in the CDR3. Germline CDR1 reads SGHVS; CDR2 reads FQNEAQ. CDR3 sequence: CASSLVAGRSGNTIYF. The CDR3 DNA reads as TGTGCCAGCAGCTTAGTGGCAGGGCGCTCTGGAAACACCATATATTTT.

This clonotype came up many times. The germline gene is not matched at one end of the junction; a read error may be the cause. The V gene is TRBV7-8, the J gene TRBJ1-5; 10 positions match TRBD1. The CDR3 is 15 amino acids. Germline loops: CDR1 SGHVS, CDR2 FQNEAQ. The CDR3 nucleotides are TGTGCCAGCAGCTTAGTGACAGGGGGCAAACAGCCCCAGCATTTT. Encoded protein: CASSLVTGGKQPQHF.

The table lists this clonotype with a count of one. The chain joins TRBV2 to TRBJ2-3; D possibly corresponds to TRBD2 (5 bases). Germline V CDR1 and CDR2: SNHLY, FYNNEI. This CDR3 comprises 12 residues. Trimming pared 7 bases from V and 2 bases from J, leaving 7 bases between. CDR3 residues: CASTEVTDTQYF. DNA of the CDR3: TGTGCCAGCACGGAGGTCACAGATACGCAGTATTTT.

V is TRBV15 and J is TRBJ1-5, with no clear D. V lost 0 bases and J 7 bases, leaving 4 bases between the germline ends. CDR1 LNHNV and CDR2 YYDKDF come from the germline V gene (reference sequence). This CDR3 is 12 amino acids long. CDR3 sequence reads: CATSRDIQPQHF. The CDR3 DNA follows: TGTGCCACCAGCAGAGATATCCAGCCCCAGCATTTT. Looking up the rest from reference TRBV15 and TRBJ1-5 gives the full variable domain: DAMVIQNPRYQVTQFGKPVTLSCSQTLNHNVMYWYQQKSSQAPKLLFHYYDKDFNNEADTPDNFQSRRPNTSFCFLDIRSPGLGDTAMYLCATSRDIQPQHFGDGTRLSIL.

A few counts support this clonotype. The chain recombines TRBV7-9 with TRBJ2-7; 8 bases align to TRBD1. Germline values: CDR1 SEHNR, CDR2 FQNEAQ (reference sequence). V gave up 6 bases and J gave up 4 bases; unmatched junction bases: 8. CDR3 size: 14 residues. CDR3 protein: CASRSTGGTYEQYF. CDR3 nucleotide sequence: TGTGCCAGCAGATCTACAGGGGGGACTTACGAGCAGTACTTC.

The rearrangement joins TRBV10-3 to TRBJ1-5; tentatively, D is TRBD1 (5 bases). The CDR3 runs to 15 residues. With 2 bases removed from V and 0 bases from J, the gap between germline ends came to 8 bases. Germline V gene lookup returns CDR1 ENHRY and CDR2 SYGVKD. CDR3 bases: TGTGCCATCAGTGAGCCAGGGACTAGCAATCAGCCCCAGCATTTT. This gives the protein CAISEPGTSNQPQHF.

The genes are TRBV15 and TRBJ2-6; 8 bases agree with TRBD1. The CDR3 runs 16 residues. From germline, CDR1 is LNHNV and CDR2 YYDKDF (reference sequence). J was trimmed by 4 bases and V by 3 bases; bases with no gene match: 5. CDR3 residues: CATSRIQGAGANVLTF. Written as DNA, the CDR3 is TGTGCCACCAGCAGGATCCAGGGGGCGGGGGCCAACGTCCTGACTTTC.

The chain uses TRBV25-1 and TRBJ1-2; 8 positions match TRBD1. Germline CDR1 MGHDK, CDR2 SYGVNS. The length of the CDR3 is 16 residues. Trimming took 8 bases from V and 2 from J; bases not matched to a gene: 13. This CDR3 is CASVEGYGQGNYGYTF. The CDR3 region has the DNA TGTGCCAGCGTTGAAGGTTACGGACAGGGCAACTATGGCTACACCTTC.

The V and J genes are TRBV11-2 and TRBJ2-3, with a tentative D call TRBD1 (5 bases). In germline, CDR1 is SGHAT, CDR2 FQNNGV. This CDR3 contains 15 residues. Trimming left V 2 bases short and J 2 bases short, with 11 bases between. CDR3 sequence: CASSLQGSLTDTQYF. The CDR3, as DNA: TGTGCCAGCAGCTTACAGGGAAGCCTCACAGATACGCAGTATTTT.

This clonotype was recorded many times. The V gene is TRBV10-3, the J gene TRBJ1-6; D might be TRBD1 (6 bases). Germline loops: CDR1 ENHRY, CDR2 SYGVKD. The ends were cut back, 6 bases at V and 7 bases at J, with 10 bases in the middle. The CDR3 is 13 residues long. The CDR3 region has the DNA TGTGCCATCAGCGACACAGGGAATTCACCCCTCCACTTT. Translation: CAISDTGNSPLHF.

The chain combines TRBV7-8 with TRBJ2-7; 9 bases map to TRBD1. Germline assignment: CDR1 SGHVS and CDR2 FQNEAQ. This CDR3 region has 16 residues. V dropped 1 base and J dropped 2; count of bases not matched to a gene: 6. The CDR3 bases are TGTGCCAGCAGCTTAGTTGGACAGGGGTCCACCTACGAGCAGTACTTC. Amino acid sequence: CASSLVGQGSTYEQYF.

This clonotype was seen a handful of times. The CDR3 spells CAQETQYF. The CDR3 DNA follows: TGTGCCCAAGAGACCCAGTACTTC. J is TRBJ2-5 and V is TRBV11-1, with unresolved D. Deletions cut 11 bases from V and 2 bases from J, with 0 bases between. The CDR3 consists of 8 residues. In germline, CDR1 is SGHAT, CDR2 FQDESV (reference sequence).

The chain couples TRBV15 to TRBJ1-4; 7 bases match TRBD1. Germline CDR1 and CDR2: LNHNV and YYDKDF (reference sequence). Losses at the gene ends were 4 bases for V and 5 bases for J; bases not matched to a gene: 16. The CDR3 length is 18 residues. The CDR3 region is CATSTPRDRSLSNEKLFF. For the CDR3, the DNA is TGTGCCACCAGCACCCCCCGGGACAGATCCCTCTCCAATGAAAAACTGTTTTTT.

DNA of the CDR3: TGCGCCAGCAGCTTTTTTGGGGATTGGACTGAAGCTTTCTTT. Translating it yields CASSFFGDWTEAFF. V usage is TRBV5-1 and J usage is TRBJ1-1; no clear D. The CDR3 has 14 amino acids. The germline V and J ends were trimmed by 2 bases and 5 bases, with 13 bases remaining between them. Germline CDR1 reads SGHRS; CDR2 reads YFSETQ.

In this sample, this clonotype turned up many times. The rearrangement links TRBV9 to TRBJ1-6; possibly TRBD1 for D (5 bases). Germline V gene lookup returns CDR1 SGDLS and CDR2 YYNGEE. Trimming shortened V by 0 bases and J by 9 bases, and 10 bases separated the two germline ends. There are 14 residues in the CDR3. CDR3 protein: CASSVEGVASPLHF. In nucleotides, the CDR3 is TGTGCCAGCAGCGTAGAAGGGGTCGCTTCACCCCTCCACTTT.

Of note for this clonotype: This may be a read error, as it is one base from a much larger clone. V and J are TRBV29-1 and TRBJ2-7; D perhaps matches TRBD2 (5 bases). This CDR3 contains 11 residues. Trimming took 4 bases from V and 3 from J, leaving 7 bases between them. Germline assignment: CDR1 SQVTM and CDR2 ANQGSEA. This CDR3 reads CSVGTDYEQYF. The CDR3 DNA reads as TGCAGCGTTGGGACTGACTACGAGCAGTACTTC.

Comment on this clonotype: The junction shows a germline mismatch at one end, possibly a read error. The genes are TRBV11-3 and TRBJ1-5, with TRBD1 matching 7 bases. The CDR3 covers 16 residues. The germline gives CDR1 SGHNT, CDR2 YENEEA. CDR3 sequence reads: CASSLGGQYSNQPQHF. CDR3 nucleotides: TGCGCCAGCAGCCTGGGGGGACAGTATAGCAATCAGCCCCAGCATTTT.

In its sample, this clonotype was seen a few times. This sequence joins TRBV9 and TRBJ1-2, with a tentative D call TRBD1 (6 bases). CDR1 and CDR2 from the germline V gene are SGDLS and YYNGEE. V was clipped by 4 bases and J by 7 bases, with 14 bases between them. There are 13 residues in the CDR3. This CDR3 is CASSPQGSRGYTF. The CDR3 coding sequence is TGTGCCAGCAGCCCTCAGGGGTCCCGTGGCTACACCTTC.

This rearrangement joins TRBV20-1 to TRBJ1-5, with 8 positions matching TRBD1. The V gene's germline CDR1 is DFQATT and CDR2 SNEGSKA (reference sequence). Unmatched junction bases numbered 10, after V lost 5 bases and J lost 7 bases. The CDR3 spans 14 residues. CDR3 residues: CSAATDRASQPQHF. The CDR3 DNA reads as TGCAGTGCTGCCACGGACAGGGCTTCCCAGCCCCAGCATTTT.

This clonotype was counted between two and nine times. The chain has TRBV5-8 and TRBJ1-4; D remains ambiguous. The germline CDR1 and CDR2 sequences are SGHTS and YDEGEE. The CDR3 covers 14 residues. Trimming cost V 0 bases and J 7 bases, with 10 bases left between them. The CDR3 coding sequence is TGTGCCAGCAGCTTGGACCCACGTTCTGAAAAACTGTTTTTT. Protein: CASSLDPRSEKLFF.

There are many counts of this clonotype. The rearrangement links TRBV10-2 to TRBJ1-1; TRBD1 is a possible D gene (5 bases). V gave up 7 bases and J gave up 7 bases, with 10 bases separating them. CDR3 size: 11 residues. CDR1 and CDR2 (germline): WSHSY, SAAADI. The DNA of the CDR3 is TGCGCCAGCATAAGGGGCAATGAAGCTTTCTTT. Residues: CASIRGNEAFF.

This clonotype was seen once. V is TRBV29-1 and J is TRBJ1-4; no reliable D call. This CDR3 is 13 amino acids long. CDR1 and CDR2 from the germline V gene are SQVTM and ANQGSEA. Trimming took off 8 bases at V and 5 bases at J, with 15 bases between the two ends. The CDR3, as DNA: TGCAGCAGTGAAGGAAAGCGGAATGAAAAACTGTTTTTT. This gives the protein CSSEGKRNEKLFF.

Points on this clonotype: A much larger clonotype is one base distant, so this may be a read error. J is TRBJ2-7 and V is TRBV11-1, with D tentatively TRBD1 (6 bases). Per the germline V gene, CDR1 is SGHAT and CDR2 is FQDESV (reference sequence). Deletions cut 3 bases from V and 3 bases from J, with 9 bases between. The CDR3 covers 13 residues. The CDR3 DNA follows: TGTGCCAGCAGCTTCCGGGACAACTACGAGCAGTACTTC. Protein sequence: CASSFRDNYEQYF.

The chain has TRBV28 and TRBJ1-1; the match to TRBD1 covers 8 bases. With 9 bases clipped from V and 0 bases from J, the junction kept 6 bases outside the gene matches. CDR1 is MDHEN and CDR2 is SYDVKM in the germline V gene. The CDR3 contains 14 residues. Written as DNA, the CDR3 is TGTGCCAGTAGGAAGACAGGGGTGAACACTGAAGCTTTCTTT. Amino acids: CASRKTGVNTEAFF.

This clonotype occurred many times. The rearrangement uses TRBV2 and TRBJ1-2; 8 bases map to TRBD1. With V trimmed by 4 bases and J by 10 bases, 11 bases remained unmatched. Germline values: CDR1 SNHLY, CDR2 FYNNEI. The length of the CDR3 is 14 residues. The CDR3: CASSVSGQGIYYTF. In nucleotides, the CDR3 is TGTGCCAGCAGTGTATCAGGACAGGGTATCTACTACACCTTC.

CDR3 in amino acids: CATRDDSNQPQHF. For the CDR3, the DNA is TGTGCCACCAGAGACGATAGCAATCAGCCCCAGCATTTT. V is TRBV7-2 and J is TRBJ1-5, with D uncertain. The CDR3 covers 13 residues. With 10 bases removed from V and 0 bases from J, the gap between germline ends came to 10 bases. Germline V lookup: CDR1 SGHTA, CDR2 FQGNSA.

The CDR3 region has the DNA TGTGCCACCAGCAGGGCTCGCGGGACAGGGATAAACTATGGCTACACCTTC. This codes for CATSRARGTGINYGYTF. V usage is TRBV15 and J usage is TRBJ1-2; 9 positions agree with TRBD1. The V gene end was trimmed by 3 bases and the J gene end by 2 bases; junction bases not matched to a gene: 10. CDR3 length equals 17 residues. Germline V CDR1 and CDR2: LNHNV, YYDKDF (reference sequence).